The clone carrying this T cell receptor beta chain was recorded many times. Its target is unknown. This sample was included in a study of T-cell reconstitution after alpha-beta-depleted transplantation in children. Study conclusions and caveats: Roughly two months post-transplant, alpha-beta T cells reportedly originated from several hundred graft clones that had expanded. At one year after transplant, newly produced T cells mostly accounted for T-cell counts and diversity. Several patients had high TCRbeta diversity at day 60; it came from surviving recipient T cells and thymic progenitors.

The V gene end was trimmed by 10 bases and the J gene end by 0 bases; junction bases not matched to a gene: 9. The CDR3 consists of 15 residues. Germline CDR1 and CDR2: MDHEN and SYDVKM. Library preparation (for TCRbeta) was performed with unique molecular identifiers. TCRdb processed the PCR reads anew with MiXCR; each CDR3 protein has one entry. This table holds a few hundred thousand distinct CDR3 sequences, around 10% found once. This chain links TRBV28 with TRBJ2-1; TRBD2 matches 7 bases. The sequenced sample was peripheral blood, obtained 180 days after TCRalphabeta/CD19-depleted stem cell transplant. This TCR came from a male patient aged 2-9 years who had a stem cell transplant for chronic granulomatous disease, so the T cells may come from the graft donor. The CDR3 region has the DNA TGTGCCACAAGAGGGAGGGCCCGCTCCTACAATGAGCAGTTCTTC. Translating it yields CATRGRARSYNEQFF.